One and the same sample provided the 26 T cell receptor beta chains below, sequenced in a study of T-cell reconstitution after alpha-beta-depleted transplantation in children. It was with unique molecular identifiers that the TCRbeta library was prepared. TCRdb reprocessed the PCR reads with MiXCR, giving one entry per CDR3 protein. The sample includes around 490,000 distinct CDR3 sequences, over 9.5% of them seen just once. Sequenced material: PBMCs, mostly from graft donor cells, taken 180 days after TCRalphabeta/CD19-depleted stem cell transplant. These receptor sequences come from a female patient between 2 and 15 years old who had a stem cell transplant for aplastic anemia, so the T cells may come from the graft donor.

This clonotype was seen a few times. The chain recombines TRBV6-5 with TRBJ2-7, with 8 bases lining up with TRBD2. The CDR3 consists of 16 residues. Germline trimming cut 3 bases from V and 3 bases from J; bases unmatched to any gene: 10. The germline V gene has CDR1 MNHEY and CDR2 SVGAGI. For the CDR3, the DNA is TGTGCCAGCAGTTATTCCGGCGGGAGGTTTATCTACGAGCAGTACTTC. It specifies CASSYSGGRFIYEQYF.

The V and J genes are TRBV7-9 and TRBJ1-4; TRBD1 might be the D (6 bases). In germline, CDR1 is SEHNR, CDR2 FQNEAQ (reference sequence). This CDR3 region has 12 residues. Deletions cut 11 bases from V and 6 bases from J, with 13 bases between. CDR3 sequence reads: CAQGLEDEKLFF. CDR3 DNA sequence: TGTGCCCAGGGGCTCGAGGATGAAAAACTGTTTTTT.

The chain has TRBV15 and TRBJ2-1; D gene ambiguous. V was trimmed by 6 bases and J by 8 bases, leaving 8 bases between them. The CDR3 runs to 11 residues. Germline V gene sequence: CDR1 LNHNV, CDR2 YYDKDF (reference sequence). CDR3 amino acids: CATRESHEQFF. The CDR3 DNA reads TGTGCCACCAGGGAGAGTCATGAGCAGTTCTTC.

This clonotype was found a few times. The V and J genes are TRBV12-3 or TRBV12-4 and TRBJ2-2; no clear D gene. The CDR3 has 16 residues. V lost 3 bases to trimming and J lost 5 bases, with 16 bases between them. The CDR3 loop reads CASSLWGILATGELFF. CDR3 nucleotide sequence: TGTGCCAGCAGTTTGTGGGGAATTCTGGCGACCGGGGAGCTGTTTTTT.

This clonotype was counted only a few times. V is TRBV5-1 and J is TRBJ2-3; TRBD2 agrees at 8 bases. Germline V gene lookup returns CDR1 SGHRS and CDR2 YFSETQ. The CDR3 totals 14 residues. With 4 bases clipped from V and 7 bases from J, the junction kept 8 bases outside the gene matches. Here the CDR3 reads CASSPGLALNTQYF. The CDR3 DNA sequence: TGCGCCAGCAGCCCCGGACTAGCCCTAAATACGCAGTATTTT.

The chain is built from TRBV10-3 and TRBJ2-7, with D perhaps matching TRBD1 (6 bases). The CDR3 contains 15 residues. Germline assignment: CDR1 ENHRY and CDR2 SYGVKD. V was shortened by 4 bases and J by 2 bases, with 15 bases between the two germline ends. Here the CDR3 reads CAISGGGSKTYEQYF. The DNA for the CDR3 is TGTGCCATCAGTGGAGGGGGTAGTAAGACCTACGAGCAGTACTTC.

CDR3 region: CASISRQGTNSYEQYF. The CDR3 DNA reads as TGTGCCAGCATCTCAAGACAGGGGACCAACTCCTACGAGCAGTACTTC. The chain is built from TRBV27 and TRBJ2-7; 8 bases match TRBD1. Losses at the gene ends were 7 bases for V and 0 bases for J; bases not matched to a gene: 11. The germline V gene encodes CDR1 MNHEY and CDR2 SMNVEV (reference sequence). The CDR3 length is 16 residues.

This clonotype was counted many times. The V call is TRBV7-9, the J call TRBJ2-1; 9 bases align to TRBD2. V trimming: 3 bases; J trimming: 2 bases; junction bases outside the gene matches: 2. Germline CDR1 is SEHNR and CDR2 is FQNEAQ (reference sequence). CDR3 length equals 15 residues. CDR3 nucleotide sequence: TGTGCCAGCAGCTTTCCTAGCGGGGCCTACAATGAGCAGTTCTTC. This gives the protein CASSFPSGAYNEQFF. Variable domain in full (rest from reference TRBV7-9 and TRBJ2-1): DTGVSQNPRHKITKRGQNVTFRCDPISEHNRLYWYRQTLGQGPEFLTYFQNEAQLEKSRLLSDRFSAERPKGSFSTLEIQRTEQGDSAMYLCASSFPSGAYNEQFFGPGTRLTVL.

DNA of the CDR3: TGTGCCAGCAGCCACGGACTAGCGGGAGAGGACAATGAGCAGTTCTTC. Translation: CASSHGLAGEDNEQFF. This sequence joins TRBV11-3 and TRBJ2-1, with TRBD2 matching over 13 bases. CDR3 length: 16 residues. The trim removed 5 bases at V and 5 bases at J, leaving 6 bases unmatched. Germline-derived CDR1 and CDR2 are SGHNT and YENEEA.

This clonotype was recorded a few times. This chain connects TRBV10-3 to TRBJ1-5; D gene ambiguous. The V gene lost 4 bases and the J gene lost 7 bases, with 14 bases spanning the gap. The CDR3 consists of 14 residues. Germline lookup yields CDR1 ENHRY and CDR2 SYGVKD. CDR3 in amino acids: CAISAEGTGQPQHF. In nucleotides, the CDR3 is TGTGCCATCAGTGCCGAGGGCACGGGACAGCCCCAGCATTTT.

This clonotype was detected a few times. CDR3 protein: CASSVDRGLNTEAFF. The CDR3 coding sequence is TGTGCCAGCAGCGTTGACAGGGGTTTGAACACTGAAGCTTTCTTT. The rearrangement uses TRBV7-9 and TRBJ1-1; the match to TRBD1 covers 8 bases. The CDR3 sequence is 15 residues long. Trimming took 5 bases from V and 0 from J; bases not matched to a gene: 5. Germline CDR1 reads SEHNR; CDR2 reads FQNEAQ (reference sequence).

This chain uses TRBV12-3 or TRBV12-4 with TRBJ2-1, with 8 bases fitting TRBD1. CDR3 length: 13 residues. J was trimmed by 7 bases and V by 5 bases; bases with no gene match: 4. CDR3 sequence: CASSSNRGNEQFF. The CDR3 DNA sequence: TGTGCCAGCAGTAGCAACAGGGGGAATGAGCAGTTCTTC.

The chain uses TRBV9 and TRBJ2-1; D is possibly TRBD2 (6 bases). CDR3 length equals 16 residues. Trimming stripped 0 bases from V and 4 bases from J, with 14 bases between. The V gene's germline CDR1 is SGDLS and CDR2 YYNGEE. The DNA for the CDR3 is TGTGCCAGCAGCGTAGGCGGCGGGAAGGTTTACAATGAGCAGTTCTTC. Translating gives CASSVGGGKVYNEQFF.

This clonotype came up a few times. The V call is TRBV9, the J call TRBJ2-1; 8 bases fit TRBD2. The V gene end was trimmed by 4 bases and the J gene end by 3 bases; junction bases not matched to a gene: 15. CDR3 length: 18 residues. Germline values: CDR1 SGDLS, CDR2 YYNGEE. In DNA, the CDR3 is TGTGCCAGCAGCCCTGGGGTGCTAGCGGGCCAAATCTACAATGAGCAGTTCTTC. This sequence encodes CASSPGVLAGQIYNEQFF.

The chain combines TRBV4-1 with TRBJ1-5; D not certain. The germline gives CDR1 MGHRA, CDR2 YSYEKL. The germline V and J ends were trimmed by 1 base and 0 bases, with 13 bases remaining between them. The CDR3 is 17 amino acids. In nucleotides, the CDR3 is TGCGCCAGCAGCCAAGGCGGACCGGTCTATAGCAATCAGCCCCAGCATTTT. Protein sequence: CASSQGGPVYSNQPQHF.

This sequence joins TRBV18 and TRBJ1-2; possible D gene TRBD1, 5 bases. The V end lost 5 bases, the J end lost 3 bases, and 10 bases lay between the germline ends. Germline CDR1 is KGHSH and CDR2 is LQKENI. This CDR3 comprises 13 residues. For the CDR3, the DNA is TGTGCCAGCTCATCCGTGGGGGACTATGGCTACACCTTC. Translation: CASSSVGDYGYTF.

This clonotype was counted between two and nine times. V and J are TRBV12-3 or TRBV12-4 and TRBJ2-5, with TRBD2 matching 13 bases. V shed 1 base and J 1 base; nucleotides not matched to a gene: 6. The CDR3 is 18 amino acids. DNA for the CDR3: TGTGCCAGCAGTTTAGTGACGGGACTAGCGGGACTCCAAGAGACCCAGTACTTC. The encoded protein is CASSLVTGLAGLQETQYF.

This clonotype was seen more than once but under ten times. V usage is TRBV12-3 or TRBV12-4 and J usage is TRBJ1-2; a weak D match, TRBD1 (6 bases). The V and J ends lost 1 base and 8 bases respectively, with 17 bases between them. The CDR3 has 15 residues. CDR3 sequence: CASSLVGTRFGGYTF. CDR3 bases: TGTGCCAGCAGTTTAGTTGGGACAAGATTCGGGGGCTACACCTTC.

Many counts were recorded for this clonotype. The genes are TRBV20-1 and TRBJ2-1; 7 nucleotides agree with TRBD1. V was clipped by 3 bases and J by 8 bases; unmatched bases: 10. Per germline, CDR1 DFQATT and CDR2 SNEGSKA (reference sequence). CDR3 length: 14 residues. The CDR3 DNA reads as TGCAGTGCTAGCCCGGGACAGCATGGGGATGAGCAGTTCTTC. This gives the protein CSASPGQHGDEQFF.

In its sample, this clonotype was seen a few times. The chain carries TRBV5-1 and TRBJ2-7; the match to TRBD2 covers 9 bases. V gave up 2 bases and J gave up 3 bases; unmatched junction bases: 15. This CDR3 is 18 amino acids long. Germline V lookup: CDR1 SGHRS, CDR2 YFSETQ. The CDR3 region has the DNA TGCGCCAGCAGCTTTCTAGCGGGATTACGATCGAAAAACTACGAGCAGTACTTC. It encodes CASSFLAGLRSKNYEQYF.

This clonotype was recorded only once. The genes are TRBV29-1 and TRBJ2-1; D is possibly TRBD1 or TRBD2 (7 bases each). CDR3 length: 14 amino acids. CDR1 is SQVTM, CDR2 ANQGSEA, per germline. Trimming left V 6 bases short and J 10 bases short, with 22 bases between. Here the CDR3 DNA reads TGCAGCGTAACAGGGGCAGCGGGGCCGGAAGAGCAGTTCTTC. Its protein is CSVTGAAGPEEQFF.

The chain is built from TRBV29-1 and TRBJ1-1; D remains unclear. The germline V gene encodes CDR1 SQVTM and CDR2 ANQGSEA. This CDR3 spans 13 amino acids. Trimming took off 7 bases at V and 0 bases at J, with 12 bases between the two ends. The CDR3 coding sequence is TGCAGCGCGTATTCGGGGATGAACACTGAAGCTTTCTTT. Translating gives CSAYSGMNTEAFF.

The V and J genes are TRBV6-5 and TRBJ2-2, with 9 bases lining up with TRBD2. The length of the CDR3 is 15 residues. Germline V gene data show CDR1 as MNHEY and CDR2 as SVGAGI. The V gene end was trimmed by 3 bases and the J gene end by 4 bases; junction bases not matched to a gene: 3. This chain's CDR3 is CASSYGLALTGELFF. The CDR3 DNA reads TGTGCCAGCAGTTATGGACTAGCGCTCACCGGGGAGCTGTTTTTT.

V and J are TRBV5-1 and TRBJ2-2; D is uncertain. The CDR3 spans 14 residues. V was pared by 4 bases and J by 6 bases, with 13 bases between. Looked up from germline, CDR1 is SGHRS and CDR2 is YFSETQ. The CDR3 is CASSRYVFSGELFF. The DNA of the CDR3 is TGCGCCAGCAGCCGATACGTGTTCTCCGGGGAGCTGTTTTTT.

V gene TRBV9 combines with J gene TRBJ1-1; possible D gene TRBD1, 5 bases. The CDR3 is 12 amino acids. Trimming removed 7 bases at V and 1 base at J, with 8 bases between. Per the germline V gene, CDR1 is SGDLS and CDR2 is YYNGEE. This CDR3 is CASGAANTEAFF. In DNA form, the CDR3 reads TGTGCCAGCGGGGCAGCGAACACTGAAGCTTTCTTT.

This clonotype was detected a few times. This chain connects TRBV12-3 or TRBV12-4 to TRBJ2-5; D call uncertain. Deletions cut 5 bases from V and 2 bases from J, with 9 bases between. The CDR3 covers 13 residues. The CDR3 region has the DNA TGTGCCAGCAGTCCCGCCCCACAAGAGACCCAGTACTTC. This codes for CASSPAPQETQYF.